Below, 2 T cell receptor beta chains from the same sample are listed, as sequenced in a study of cytomegalovirus exposure and HLA in healthy donors. The repertoire was sequenced with immunoSEQ multiplex PCR; TCRdb's copy has only in-frame clones and lacks some. In the table there are approximately 220,000 clones, 85% to 90% of which are singletons. The sample consisted of PBMCs. Receptor source: a man between 18 and 29 years old in good health and CMV-seronegative.

This clone was seen only a few times. The chain couples TRBV5-1 to TRBJ2-2; TRBD2 is a possible D gene (5 bases). Germline V gives CDR1 SGHRS, CDR2 YFSETQ. The CDR3 covers 13 residues. Trimming left V 4 bases short and J 3 bases short, with 7 bases between. CDR3 in DNA: TGCGCCAGCAGCCCCGGGGACACCGGGGAGCTGTTTTTT. Its protein is CASSPGDTGELFF. Full variable domain (missing parts from reference TRBV5-1 and TRBJ2-2): KAGVTQTPRYLIKTRGQQVTLSCSPISGHRSVSWYQQTPGQGLQFLFEYFSETQRNKGNFPGRFSGRQFSNSRSEMNVSTLELGDSALYLCASSPGDTGELFFGEGSRLTVL.

The rearrangement joins TRBV28 to TRBJ1-5; a possible D gene is TRBD1 (6 bases). With 3 bases removed from V and 6 bases from J, the gap between germline ends came to 18 bases. Germline V gene lookup returns CDR1 MDHEN and CDR2 SYDVKM. The CDR3 covers 16 residues. The CDR3 DNA is TGTGCCAGCAGTTTTGTCCACAGGGTGAGTCGTCAGCCCCAGCATTTT. It codes for CASSFVHRVSRQPQHF.